These 12 T cell receptor beta chains share one sample of origin, sequenced in a study of response to subunit inactivated influenza vaccine. TCRdb re-analysed the RT-PCR reads in MiXCR, keeping a single row per CDR3 protein. The sample shows about 650,000 distinct CDR3 sequences, less than 20% of them seen only once. The specimen was PBMCs from blood, collected 11 to 12 days after vaccination. The source of these receptors is a man aged 50 or older who received an inactivated influenza vaccine.

This clonotype was found a few times. A junction end diverges from the germline sequence, so it may reflect a read error. This chain links TRBV30 with TRBJ1-2; D is uncertain. The V gene's germline CDR1 is GTSNPN and CDR2 SVGIG (reference sequence). CDR3 length equals 12 residues. CDR3 loop: CAWSTANSGYTF. CDR3 nucleotides: TGTGCCTGGAGTACAGCTAACTCTGGCTACACCTTC.

A few counts support this clonotype. The gene calls are TRBV11-3 and TRBJ2-7, with TRBD1 matching over 7 bases. This CDR3 has 14 amino acids. Trimming took 5 bases from V and 1 from J; bases not matched to a gene: 5. From germline, CDR1 is SGHNT and CDR2 YENEEA. The CDR3, as DNA: TGTGCCAGCAGCATTACAGGGGATTCCTACGAGCAGTACTTC. This codes for CASSITGDSYEQYF. The full variable domain, its missing parts supplied by reference TRBV11-3 and TRBJ2-7, is EAGVVQSPRYKIIEKKQPVAFWCNPISGHNTLYWYLQNLGQGPELLIRYENEEAVDDSQLPKDRFSAERLKGVDSTLKIQPAELGDSAVYLCASSITGDSYEQYFGPGTRLTVT.

The CDR3 loop is CASSFRGTTETSSYNSPLHF. In nucleotides, the CDR3 is TGCGCCAGCAGCTTCAGGGGAACCACCGAAACGAGCTCCTATAATTCACCCCTCCACTTT. The chain joins TRBV5-1 to TRBJ1-6, with D possibly matching TRBD1 (6 bases). The CDR3 runs 20 residues. The V gene's germline CDR1 is SGHRS and CDR2 YFSETQ. The V end lost 2 bases, the J end lost 0 bases, and 21 bases lay between the germline ends.

The genes are TRBV12-3 or TRBV12-4 and TRBJ2-5; D is unresolved. The V end was cut by 3 bases, the J end by 5 bases, with 13 bases between. This CDR3 comprises 14 residues. The CDR3 coding sequence is TGTGCCAGCAGTTTTTTCGGCACTTTGGAGACCCAGTACTTC. It codes for CASSFFGTLETQYF.

This clonotype was counted a few times. The chain links TRBV20-1 to TRBJ1-5; no reliable D call. Germline lookup yields CDR1 DFQATT and CDR2 SNEGSKA (reference sequence). This CDR3 is built from 16 residues. V shed 1 base and J shed 0 bases, with 13 bases lying between them. Here the CDR3 reads CSARVAGHYSNQPQHF. CDR3 nucleotide sequence: TGCAGTGCTAGAGTTGCAGGCCACTATAGCAATCAGCCCCAGCATTTT.

There are a few counts of this clonotype. The rearrangement uses TRBV6-1 and TRBJ1-1; 7 positions agree with TRBD1. The V segment lost 6 bases and the J segment 4 bases; nucleotides outside the gene matches: 8. The CDR3 sequence is 14 residues long. The germline CDR1 and CDR2 sequences are MNHNS and SASEGT. CDR3 in DNA: TGTGCCAGCAGCCGGGACAGAACATCCACTGAAGCTTTCTTT. Translated, it gives CASSRDRTSTEAFF.

The genes are TRBV18 and TRBJ1-1; weak D call: TRBD1 (6 bases). CDR3 length: 14 amino acids. Germline V CDR1 and CDR2: KGHSH, LQKENI. Trimming left V 5 bases short and J 1 base short, with 11 bases between. CDR3 nucleotides: TGTGCCAGCTCAGAAGGACAGTGGAACACTGAAGCTTTCTTT. It translates to CASSEGQWNTEAFF.

CDR3 nucleotides: TGCAGTGCTAGGCTCCTTAGGCAGGGGGCAGATACGCAGTATTTT. Its protein is CSARLLRQGADTQYF. V gene TRBV20-1 combines with J gene TRBJ2-3, with 7 positions matching TRBD1. This CDR3 is built from 15 residues. Looked up from germline, CDR1 is DFQATT and CDR2 is SNEGSKA (reference sequence). The junction had 10 bases not matched to a gene; V was cut back by 3 bases and J by 4 bases.

Regarding this clonotype: This could be a read error, since a much larger clone is one nucleotide away. J is TRBJ2-3 and V is TRBV12-3 or TRBV12-4, with D perhaps matching TRBD1 (6 bases). TRBJ1-5 matches the DNA end more closely, so the J call is doubtful. This CDR3 spans 15 amino acids. For the CDR3, the DNA is TGTGCCAGCAGACCTACGACAGGTGTAAGGGATACGCAGCATTTT. It is translated as CASRPTTGVRDTQHF.

The gene calls are TRBV3-1 and TRBJ2-2, with D perhaps matching TRBD2 (5 bases). This CDR3 is 16 amino acids long. The germline V and J ends were trimmed by 0 bases and 6 bases, with 14 bases remaining between them. CDR1 and CDR2 from the germline V gene are LGHDT and YNNKEL (reference sequence). The CDR3 spells CASSQDWGAAPGELFF. CDR3 in DNA: TGTGCCAGCAGCCAAGATTGGGGAGCCGCACCCGGGGAGCTGTTTTTT.

This clonotype was counted between two and nine times. The V gene is TRBV19, the J gene TRBJ2-7, with D tentatively TRBD1 (6 bases). Germline V gives CDR1 LNHDA, CDR2 SQIVND (reference sequence). The CDR3 loop spans 14 amino acids. V gave up 4 bases and J gave up 1 base, with 11 bases separating them. The CDR3 sequence: CASSTSTGSYEQYF. CDR3 DNA: TGTGCCAGTAGTACGTCGACAGGATCCTACGAGCAGTACTTC.

This clonotype has only a few counts. The chain employs TRBV6-1 and TRBJ2-7, with 8 nucleotides matching TRBD2. After removal of 6 bases from V and 4 bases from J, the junction contained 11 bases not matched to a gene. The CDR3 is 15 amino acids. Germline assignment: CDR1 MNHNS and CDR2 SASEGT. As DNA, the CDR3 is TGTGCCAGCAGAGCCCGGGGGGGGGTGAATTACGAGCAGTACTTC. Amino acids: CASRARGGVNYEQYF.